These T cell receptor beta chains were read from a single sample in a study of blood T cell repertoires in COVID-19. Sequencing was performed with immunoSEQ multiplex PCR; in TCRdb, only in-frame clones are kept and a portion is missing. Found here are roughly 250,000 clones, 84% of them singletons; the top ten hold 8% to 9.5%. The sequenced sample was peripheral blood. The receptors shown here come from a human donor in a cohort sampled during active COVID-19. CDR3s include the opening cysteine and the closing phenylalanine or tryptophan. The D gene is left open where the match is weak. The listing skips clone size in some rows; elsewhere it reads once, few, many or a size class.

j_gene | v_gene | d_gene | abundance | CDR3nt | CDR3aa
TRBJ2-3 | TRBV24-1 | TRBD1 | once | TGTGCCACCAGTGATTCCGGGACAGGCACAGATACGCAGTATTTT | CATSDSGTGTDTQYF
TRBJ2-1 | TRBV11-2 | TRBD1 | . | TGTGCCAGCAGCCCACGGACAGGGGACGGGAGTGAGCAGTTCTTC | CASSPRTGDGSEQFF
TRBJ2-7 | TRBV21-1 | . | . | TGTGCCAGCAGCAAATTTGTCGTTTACAGGGGATCGGACTTC | CASSKFVVYRGSDF
TRBJ1-1 | TRBV5-6 | TRBD1 | . | TGTGCCAGCAGCCCAAGACAGGGGCTTACTGAAGCTTTCTTT | CASSPRQGLTEAFF
TRBJ2-6 | TRBV6-5 | . | once | TGTGCCAGCAGAACAGGGCACTCTGGGGCCAACGTCCTGACTTTC | CASRTGHSGANVLTF
TRBJ2-1 | TRBV7-3 | TRBD1 | . | TGTGCCAGCAGCAGTAACAGGGGGCTCGTCCATGAGCAGTTCTTC | CASSSNRGLVHEQFF
TRBJ1-2 | TRBV28 | . | . | TGTGCCAGCAGTTACAGGGCGGGCTATGGCTACACCTTC | CASSYRAGYGYTF
TRBJ2-7 | TRBV3-1/TRBV3-2 | TRBD2 | . | TGTGCCAGCAGCCTTCGGACTAGCGGTCCCTACGAGCAGTACTTC | CASSLRTSGPYEQYF
TRBJ2-5 | TRBV5-1 | . | . | TGCGCCAGCAGCAGGAGGAATGTCCTGGACCAAGAGACCCAGTACTTC | CASSRRNVLDQETQYF
TRBJ2-2 | TRBV15 | TRBD1 | . | TGTGCCACCAGCAGAGACGCTGAGGGGGCGAGGACCGGGGAGCTGTTTTTT | CATSRDAEGARTGELFF
TRBJ2-1 | TRBV24-1 | TRBD2 | . | TGTGCCACCAGCCAGGCCGGGACTAGCGGTAATGAGCAGTTCTTC | CATSQAGTSGNEQFF
TRBJ1-4 | TRBV7-9 | . | . | TGTGCCAGCAGTAGAGTACAGCCGAATGAAAAACTGTTTTTT | CASSRVQPNEKLFF
TRBJ2-7 | TRBV9 | TRBD1 | . | TGTGCCAGCAGTCTAGATCGGACAGGCGAGCAGTACTTC | CASSLDRTGEQYF
TRBJ2-3 | TRBV5-1 | TRBD2 | . | TGCGCCAGCAGCCCTGGACTAGCGGGGGCAGATACGCAGTATTTT | CASSPGLAGADTQYF
TRBJ2-1 | TRBV29-1 | TRBD1 | . | TGCAGCGTTGAAGGGGCAGGGGGCAATGAGCAGTTCTTC | CSVEGAGGNEQFF
TRBJ1-1 | TRBV4-2 | TRBD1 | . | TGTGCCAGCAGCCAAGTTTCCTCGGGACAGGGGCTTGAAGCTTTCTTT | CASSQVSSGQGLEAFF
TRBJ2-7 | TRBV5-5 | . | . | TGTGCCAGCAGCTTGGCCTGGACAGACTCCTACGAGCAGTACTTC | CASSLAWTDSYEQYF
TRBJ2-5 | TRBV7-2 | TRBD2 | few | TGTGCCAGCAGTATAGCGGGGGCCCAAGAGACCCAGTACTTC | CASSIAGAQETQYF
TRBJ1-2 | TRBV7-9 | . | . | TGTGCCAGCAGCCCCGACTGGGCTAACTATGGCTACACCTTC | CASSPDWANYGYTF
TRBJ2-1 | TRBV6-5 | . | once | TGTGCCAGCAGTCCACTACACTCTTCACGTAATGAGCAGTTCTTC | CASSPLHSSRNEQFF
TRBJ2-4 | TRBV19 | . | . | TGTGCCAGTAGTATAGGTTCCGGGGTAGCCAAAAACATTCAGTACTTC | CASSIGSGVAKNIQYF
TRBJ1-6 | TRBV19 | . | . | TGTGCCAGTAGTACCACCTCCGGGACAAATTCACCCCTCCACTTT | CASSTTSGTNSPLHF
TRBJ2-5 | TRBV12-3/TRBV12-4 | . | . | TGTGCCAGCAGTTTAAGTATCCGGGAGACCCAGTACTTC | CASSLSIRETQYF
TRBJ2-7 | TRBV10-3 | TRBD1 | once | TGTGCCATCAGGGGCTGGACAGGCAACTACGAGCAGTACTTC | CAIRGWTGNYEQYF
TRBJ2-5 | TRBV3-1/TRBV3-2 | . | . | TGTGCCAGCAGCCAAGACGGAGGAGGCGGAGAGACCCAGTACTTC | CASSQDGGGGETQYF
TRBJ2-5 | TRBV5-4 | . | . | TGTGCCAGCAGCTTCAAGTCACTAGCCTTCCAAGAGACCCAGTACTTC | CASSFKSLAFQETQYF
TRBJ2-1 | TRBV18 | . | . | TGTGCCAGCTCACCACTTAGTGATGAGCAGTTCTTC | CASSPLSDEQFF
TRBJ2-7 | TRBV11-2 | TRBD2 | . | TGTGCCAGCAGCCACCAGCGGGGCTCCTACGAGCAGTACTTC | CASSHQRGSYEQYF
TRBJ1-4 | TRBV9 | . | . | TGTGCCAGCAGCGCTTTCCGGGACACAGTTGCTAATGAAAAACTGTTTTTT | CASSAFRDTVANEKLFF
TRBJ2-7 | TRBV29-1 | . | . | TGCAGCGCAGCCATGGGGGGCTCCTACGAGCAGTACTTC | CSAAMGGSYEQYF
TRBJ1-6 | TRBV18 | . | . | TGTGCCAGCTCACCCAGACAGGCAAATTCACCCCTCCACTTT | CASSPRQANSPLHF
TRBJ2-3 | TRBV28 | . | . | TGTGCCAGCAGGACAGGAGGCCGACGGGCGTCAGATACGCAGTATTTT | CASRTGGRRASDTQYF
TRBJ2-3 | TRBV5-4 | TRBD2 | many | TGTGCCAGCAGCCCGGGACTACTAGCGGGCACAGATACGCAGTATTTT | CASSPGLLAGTDTQYF
TRBJ2-2 | TRBV5-5 | . | . | TGTGCCAGCAGCCCCCGGGGTCCAGGGGTAGGCACCGGGGAGCTGTTTTTT | CASSPRGPGVGTGELFF
TRBJ2-7 | TRBV18 | TRBD2 | . | TGTGCCAGCTCACCCTCGGGACTAGCTTACGAGCAGTACTTC | CASSPSGLAYEQYF
TRBJ1-4 | TRBV7-9 | . | few | TGTGCCAGCAGCCAAGCGTTGGAAGAAAAACTGTTTTTT | CASSQALEEKLFF
TRBJ2-1 | TRBV11-3 | . | . | TGTGCCAGCAGCCGAGGGTATGAGCAGTTCTTC | CASSRGYEQFF
TRBJ2-7 | TRBV4-1 | TRBD1 | . | TGCGCCAGCAGCCAAGACAGGGGGAGCTCCTACGAGCAGTACTTC | CASSQDRGSSYEQYF
TRBJ1-5 | TRBV19 | TRBD1 | . | TGTGCCAGTAGTATTGGGACAGGGTCCTTCCCTCGGCATTTT | CASSIGTGSFPRHF
TRBJ1-1 | TRBV28 | . | . | TGTGCCAGCAGTGCCCCGGGACAACTCACTGAAGCTTTCTTT | CASSAPGQLTEAFF
TRBJ1-1 | TRBV5-1 | TRBD1 | . | TGCGCCAGCAGCTTGTTCCGGACAGGCGATCTGAACACTGAAGCTTTCTTT | CASSLFRTGDLNTEAFF
TRBJ1-1 | TRBV27 | . | . | TGTGCCAGCAGTTTATTGGACACCCCAAACACTGAAGCTTTCTTT | CASSLLDTPNTEAFF
TRBJ1-3 | TRBV29-1 | . | . | TGCAGCGTTGCTACTGGAAACACCATATATTTT | CSVATGNTIYF
TRBJ2-2 | TRBV6-4 | TRBD2 | many | TGTGCCAGCAGTGACGGAGCGGGAGTCGCCGGGGAGCTGTTTTTT | CASSDGAGVAGELFF
TRBJ1-3 | TRBV4-2 | TRBD1 | few | TGTGCCAGCAGCCAAGATAGACAGGGCCACCTCTCTGGAAACACCATATATTTT | CASSQDRQGHLSGNTIYF
TRBJ1-5 | TRBV4-1 | . | . | TGCGCCAGCAGCCAAGACCCGTGGGGGGCCCAGCATTTT | CASSQDPWGAQHF
TRBJ2-1 | TRBV4-2 | . | . | TGTGCCAGCAGCCAAGATCCCCTCGGGGGAGACAATGAGCAGTTCTTC | CASSQDPLGGDNEQFF
TRBJ2-7 | TRBV19 | . | . | TGTGCCAGTAGTATATCAGGGGTCCACGAGCAGTACTTC | CASSISGVHEQYF
TRBJ2-5 | TRBV3-1/TRBV3-2 | TRBD2 | . | TGTGCCAGCAGCCAAGATCTCGGCCTAGCGGGGCAAGAGACCCAGTACTTC | CASSQDLGLAGQETQYF
TRBJ2-7 | TRBV7-2 | . | few | TGTGCCAGCAGCCGGGCCGGGGGACAGAATTACGAGCAGTACTTC | CASSRAGGQNYEQYF
TRBJ2-1 | TRBV7-3 | TRBD2 | . | TGTGCCAGCAGCTCCCTACCTAGCGGGATGGGCAATGAGCAGTTCTTC | CASSSLPSGMGNEQFF
TRBJ2-1 | TRBV25-1 | . | once | TGTGCCAGCGCCTCAGCGGATTACCGGTACAATGAGCAGTTCTTC | CASASADYRYNEQFF
TRBJ1-4 | TRBV4-3 | TRBD1 | . | TGCGCCAGCAGCCAAGCTCGGACAGGGTTTTGGGAAAAACTGTTTTTT | CASSQARTGFWEKLFF
TRBJ2-1 | TRBV28 | . | . | TGTGCCAGCAGTTTTAGGGGGAGCTCCTACAATGAGCAGTTCTTC | CASSFRGSSYNEQFF